This T cell receptor beta chain was identified in a study of shared clonotypes between healthy human individuals. With regard to this clone: The target antigen is unknown.

The germline CDR1 and CDR2 sequences are SGHRS and YFSETQ. The trim removed 5 bases at V and 5 bases at J, leaving 17 bases unmatched. This CDR3 has 17 residues. Profiling relied on immunoSEQ multiplex PCR, and the TCRdb table lists in-frame clones only, not all of them. Among some 650,000 clones listed, about 96% were seen once. Study-wide findings and caveats: Clonotype sharing among donors was expected to depend on sequencing depth.

The TCR comes from a woman in her twenties or thirties in good health. The V gene is TRBV5-1, the J gene TRBJ2-3; TRBD1 matches at 7 bases. Sequencing used naive CD4+ T cells sorted from blood. Subset: CD45RA+ positively selected. The CDR3 protein is CASSAPPPIGGLDTQYF. CDR3 DNA: TGCGCCAGCAGTGCCCCCCCACCCATAGGGGGCTTAGATACGCAGTATTTT.